This entry lists 2 T cell receptor beta chains sequenced from one sample in a study of T cell responses to AZD1222 COVID-19 vaccine (dated by TCRdb to the early 2020s). The intended sense of this specimen's time point label: about 28 days (+/-7) after the second vaccine dose. Libraries were built with the immunoSEQ multiplex PCR assay. TCRdb stores this immuneACCESS table with in-frame sequences only. Part of the clones is absent; in the studies checked, under half of the shortfall reflects unresolved V genes, and no reason is known for the rest. For this sample there are about 140,000 clones; about nine tenths appear just once. Less than 1.5% of the sample goes to the ten largest clones. The source material was peripheral blood, sampled 28 days after the second AZD1222 dose. Receptors originate from an adult who received the AZD1222 COVID-19 vaccine.

The rearrangement uses TRBV27 and TRBJ2-1, with 7 bases identical to TRBD2. The germline V gene has CDR1 MNHEY and CDR2 SMNVEV (reference sequence). The CDR3 has 13 residues. J gave up 8 bases and V 5 bases, and 6 bases lay outside the gene matches. The CDR3 reads CASSLGTTYEQFF. As DNA, the CDR3 is TGTGCCAGCAGTCTCGGGACTACATATGAGCAGTTCTTC.

The chain links TRBV9 to TRBJ1-5; D perhaps matches TRBD1 (6 bases). Trimming pared 3 bases from V and 4 bases from J, leaving 14 bases between. The CDR3 is 15 amino acids. Germline V lookup: CDR1 SGDLS, CDR2 YYNGEE. CDR3: CASSGGGQTNQPQHF. The CDR3 DNA sequence: TGTGCCAGCAGCGGCGGAGGACAGACTAATCAGCCCCAGCATTTT.